Below, 9 T cell receptor beta chains from the same sample are listed, as sequenced in a study of human T cells and chemical hapten exposure. TCRdb independently ran MiXCR on the RACE reads; one entry per CDR3 protein. The sample yields about 90,000 distinct CDR3 sequences, approximately 9% seen once. Time point denoted: pre-sensitization, week 0. Treatment reported: therapeutic diphenylcyclopropenone sensitization with weekly scalp DPC. This specimen consisted of whole blood, obtained in connection with sensitization to the hapten diphenylcyclopropenone (DPC). The source of these receptors is a man aged 35 to 55 with alopecia areata. Some clones in this sample may be carry-over from other donors' samples.

This clonotype was counted at least ten times. J is TRBJ1-1 and V is TRBV5-3; D unresolved. TRBV5-3 is identified as an open reading frame with a role that is uncertain. Trimming removed 0 bases from V and 3 bases from J, with 18 bases in between. The CDR3 is 17 residues long. CDR3 DNA sequence: TGTGCCAGAAGCTTGGCCGGCAGAAGAAAGCCGGACACTGAAGCTTTCTTT. Translated: CARSLAGRRKPDTEAFF.

The chain employs TRBV5-1 and TRBJ2-7; TRBD1 agrees at 7 bases. Germline assignment: CDR1 SGHRS and CDR2 YFSETQ. Unmatched junction bases numbered 4, after V lost 4 bases and J lost 3 bases. The CDR3 has 13 amino acids. The CDR3 is CASSRDSYYEQYF. The CDR3 region has the DNA TGCGCCAGCAGCCGGGACAGCTACTACGAGCAGTACTTC.

This clonotype appeared a few times. The gene calls are TRBV4-3 and TRBJ2-5; 11 bases map to TRBD1. This CDR3 region has 14 residues. V trimming: 4 bases; J trimming: 3 bases; junction bases outside the gene matches: 1. The germline gives CDR1 LGHNA, CDR2 YSLEER. The CDR3 coding sequence is TGCGCCAGCAGCCGGGACAGGGGGGAAGAGACCCAGTACTTC. Translation: CASSRDRGEETQYF.

This clonotype has at least ten counts. J is TRBJ2-7 and V is TRBV7-2, with D perhaps matching TRBD2 (6 bases). This CDR3 has 14 amino acids. CDR1 is SGHTA, CDR2 FQGNSA, per germline. The germline V and J ends were trimmed by 1 base and 4 bases, with 11 bases remaining between them. Here the CDR3 DNA reads TGTGCCAGCAGCTTAGGGTCTAGCGCTTACGAGCAGTACTTC. The encoded protein is CASSLGSSAYEQYF.

In its sample, this clonotype was seen a few times. This rearrangement joins TRBV14 to TRBJ2-1; D gene unclear. CDR1 is SGHDN, CDR2 FVKESK, per germline. This CDR3 comprises 12 residues. Between the trimmed V and J ends, which lost 0 bases and 9 bases, there was a span of 6 bases. CDR3 sequence (DNA): TGTGCCAGCAGCCAAGATATCGGTGAGCAGTTCTTC. This codes for CASSQDIGEQFF.

The chain has TRBV12-3 or TRBV12-4 and TRBJ1-1; D call uncertain. Between the trimmed V and J ends, which lost 3 bases and 5 bases, there was a span of 10 bases. The CDR3 consists of 13 residues. The CDR3 protein is CASSFGMETEAFF. In DNA, the CDR3 is TGTGCCAGCAGTTTTGGGATGGAGACTGAAGCTTTCTTT.

This clonotype turned up a few times. The J gene is TRBJ1-6, the V gene TRBV6-6; unclear D gene. The CDR3 spans 13 residues. Germline V gives CDR1 MNHNY, CDR2 SVGAGI (reference sequence). CDR3 residues: CAVRFDQDSPLHF. CDR3 DNA sequence: TGTGCTGTTCGGTTTGATCAAGATTCACCCCTCCACTTT.

This clonotype came up many times. J is TRBJ1-2 and V is TRBV18, with D hard to call. CDR3 size: 13 residues. V gave up 3 bases and J gave up 2 bases, with 7 bases separating them. Germline V lookup: CDR1 KGHSH, CDR2 LQKENI. The CDR3 DNA follows: TGTGCCAGCTCACCGTATGACAACTATGGCTACACCTTC. Protein product: CASSPYDNYGYTF.

The chain joins TRBV29-1 to TRBJ1-4, with D possibly being TRBD1 (6 bases). The CDR3 loop spans 12 amino acids. CDR1 and CDR2 (germline): SQVTM, ANQGSEA. Deletions cut 0 bases from V and 17 bases from J, with 16 bases between. CDR3 in DNA: TGCAGCGTTGAAGATGGATGGGGGACACCTTTTTTT. This codes for CSVEDGWGTPFF.